These 3 T cell receptor beta chains share one sample of origin, sequenced in a study of blood T cell repertoires in COVID-19. Assay used: immunoSEQ multiplex PCR; TCRdb lists only in-frame clones, some missing. The table has about 180,000 clones, more than 65% seen once. Sequencing input: PBMCs or T cells enriched from blood (not recorded which). These receptors originate from a man between 50 and 59 years old who had recovered from COVID-19.

This clone was recorded a few times. V and J are TRBV14 and TRBJ2-7; D unresolved. Germline lookup yields CDR1 SGHDN and CDR2 FVKESK. This CDR3 has 15 residues. The ends were cut back, 4 bases at V and 2 bases at J, with 15 bases in the middle. The CDR3 protein is CASSPGGAGTYEQYF. CDR3 nucleotide sequence: TGTGCCAGCAGCCCCGGTGGCGCAGGCACCTACGAGCAGTACTTC.

The J gene is TRBJ2-2, the V gene TRBV7-8; D gene unclear. Germline V gene lookup returns CDR1 SGHVS and CDR2 FQNEAQ. V was cut by 1 base and J by 0 bases, with 12 bases left in between. The CDR3 totals 17 residues. CDR3 loop: CASSLGLSTSNTGELFF. For the CDR3, the DNA is TGTGCCAGCAGCTTAGGCCTCTCGACTTCGAACACCGGGGAGCTGTTTTTT.

This clone was seen repeatedly, ten times or more. The V and J genes are TRBV11-2 and TRBJ2-1; 7 nucleotides match TRBD2. The CDR3 runs to 17 residues. CDR1 is SGHAT, CDR2 FQNNGV, per germline. The J segment lost 7 bases and the V segment lost 2 bases, leaving 14 bases of the junction unmatched. As DNA, the CDR3 is TGTGCCAGCAGCTTAAGACTAGCCGGGCTGATGGGTAATGAGCAGTTCTTC. This translates into CASSLRLAGLMGNEQFF.